The next 10 T cell receptor beta chains were all read from a single sample in a study of T cells in Graves' hyperthyroidism and ophthalmopathy. The source material, RNA transcripts, was used to amplify TCR beta CDR3 regions. The HTBI primer set was used in a first-round RT-PCR of the TCR CDR3. TCRdb processed the multiplex PCR reads anew with MiXCR; each CDR3 protein has one entry. Among over 550,000 distinct CDR3 sequences listed, 15% to 20% were seen once. Sequencing used blood. All receptors derive from a woman aged 18-30 years with Graves' hyperthyroidism.

This clonotype was recorded many times. The rearrangement joins TRBV12-5 to TRBJ1-1; TRBD1 matches at 7 bases. This CDR3 is built from 15 residues. With 1 base clipped from V and 3 bases from J, the junction kept 5 bases outside the gene matches. Germline loops: CDR1 LGHNT, CDR2 FRNRAP. DNA for the CDR3: TGTGCTAGTGGTTTGGCACCGAGGGGGCACACTGAAGCTTTCTTT. Its protein is CASGLAPRGHTEAFF.

This clonotype turned up a few times. This chain uses TRBV7-8 with TRBJ2-7; D remains ambiguous. The CDR3 runs to 15 residues. The V end lost 1 base, the J end lost 1 base, and 11 bases lay between the germline ends. CDR1 is SGHVS and CDR2 is FQNEAQ in the germline V gene. The CDR3 sequence: CASSLEVTRSYEQYF. The CDR3 DNA reads TGTGCCAGCAGCTTAGAAGTGACAAGATCCTACGAGCAGTACTTC.

The chain carries TRBV11-2 and TRBJ2-2; 7 bases are shared with TRBD2. J lost 4 bases, V lost 4 bases, and 6 bases had no gene match. This CDR3 is built from 15 residues. CDR1 SGHAT and CDR2 FQNNGV come from the germline V gene. CDR3 loop: CASSSLRGGTGELFF. The CDR3 coding sequence is TGTGCCAGCAGCTCCCTGCGCGGGGGCACCGGGGAGCTGTTTTTT.

The rearrangement links TRBV10-1 to TRBJ2-5; possibly TRBD2 for D (5 bases). V was cut by 3 bases and J by 6 bases, with 23 bases left in between. CDR1 is WNHNN, CDR2 SYGVQD, per germline (reference sequence). This CDR3 region has 17 residues. The CDR3 nucleotides read TGCGCCAGCAGTGATGGTCGAGGAGCGGATGAGCGGAAGACCCAGTACTTC. Amino acid sequence: CASSDGRGADERKTQYF.

The sample holds many counts of this clonotype. The rearrangement joins TRBV20-1 to TRBJ1-5; perhaps TRBD1 as D (5 bases). V was shortened by 1 base and J by 4 bases, with 14 bases between the two germline ends. From germline, CDR1 is DFQATT and CDR2 SNEGSKA (reference sequence). The CDR3 runs to 15 residues. The CDR3 region has the DNA TGCAGTGCTAGAGCGCAGGGCAGTTGGAATCAGCCCCAGCATTTT. It encodes CSARAQGSWNQPQHF.

CDR3 residues: CSARDKGTAFNQPQHF. CDR3 DNA sequence: TGCAGTGCTAGAGATAAGGGGACAGCGTTCAATCAGCCCCAGCATTTT. V and J are TRBV20-1 and TRBJ1-5, with 7 bases matching TRBD1. This CDR3 spans 16 amino acids. The germline V gene has CDR1 DFQATT and CDR2 SNEGSKA (reference sequence). Germline trimming cut 0 bases from V and 3 bases from J; bases unmatched to any gene: 8.

Ten or more counts support this clonotype. The rearrangement links TRBV2 to TRBJ1-5, with D possibly being TRBD1 (5 bases). Germline V gene lookup returns CDR1 SNHLY and CDR2 FYNNEI. The V end was cut by 4 bases, the J end by 3 bases, with 13 bases between. The CDR3 totals 15 residues. The CDR3 nucleotides read TGTGCCAGCAGTGCAGGGTCGAGTTACAATCAGCCCCAGCATTTT. Protein sequence: CASSAGSSYNQPQHF. The full variable domain, its missing parts supplied by reference TRBV2 and TRBJ1-5, is EPEVTQTPSHQVTQMGQEVILRCVPISNHLYFYWYRQILGQKVEFLVSFYNNEISEKSEIFDDQFSVERPDGSNFTLKIRSTKLEDSAMYFCASSAGSSYNQPQHFGDGTRLSIL.

In its sample, this clonotype was seen many times. The chain has TRBV19 and TRBJ1-1; the D is unclear. The CDR3 spans 14 residues. Trimming stripped 5 bases from V and 0 bases from J, with 10 bases between. CDR1 is LNHDA, CDR2 SQIVND, per germline (reference sequence). DNA of the CDR3: TGTGCCAGTAGTCTCGGGGAAATGAACACTGAAGCTTTCTTT. As protein: CASSLGEMNTEAFF. The full variable domain, with the rest looked up from reference TRBV19 and TRBJ1-1, is DGGITQSPKYLFRKEGQNVTLSCEQNLNHDAMYWYRQDPGQGLRLIYYSQIVNDFQKGDIAEGYSVSREKKESFPLTVTSAQKNPTAFYLCASSLGEMNTEAFFGQGTRLTVV.

This clonotype was seen many times. V gene TRBV19 combines with J gene TRBJ2-1; 7 bases match TRBD1. This CDR3 has 16 amino acids. With 0 bases clipped from V and 3 bases from J, the junction kept 5 bases outside the gene matches. Looked up from germline, CDR1 is LNHDA and CDR2 is SQIVND (reference sequence). CDR3 loop: CASSIDRAGGYNEQFF. CDR3 nucleotides: TGTGCCAGTAGTATAGATAGGGCAGGGGGCTACAATGAGCAGTTCTTC.

This clonotype has at least ten counts. The chain combines TRBV20-1 with TRBJ2-1, with no clear D. Germline V gene lookup returns CDR1 DFQATT and CDR2 SNEGSKA (reference sequence). V lost 3 bases, J lost 0 bases, and 15 bases lay in between. CDR3 length: 16 residues. This CDR3 reads CSASPSFQSSYNEQFF. The CDR3 coding sequence is TGCAGTGCTAGCCCTTCATTTCAGAGCTCCTACAATGAGCAGTTCTTC.